This TCR beta chain was captured in a study of CD8+CD57+ T cells in acquired aplastic anemia. Study-level points and caveats: In CD8+ cells, Simpson's diversity showed no significant difference between patients and controls. Some 30 was the count of CD8+ CDR3 sequences that patients shared with controls.

The study profiled TCR beta VDJ and CDR3 using genomic DNA as template. Via MiXCR, TCRdb re-called the reads, giving one row per CDR3 protein. Here the sample spans approximately 300,000 distinct CDR3 sequences, under 65% being singletons. By flow cytometry, patients selected for sequencing had shown an expansion of CD8+CD57+ cells. No therapy was given to patients before blood sampling. As for this clonotype: Its antigen is not identified.

Sequencing was carried out using sorted CD4+, CD8+, or CD8+CD57+ T cells (not recorded which) from PBMCs. The TCR comes from a human donor with aplastic anemia.

The chain's CDR3 is CASSDVSGSQSYEQYF. The CDR3 region has the DNA TGCGCCAGCAGTGATGTGTCTGGCAGTCAATCGTACGAGCAGTACTTC. The V gene is TRBV10-2, the J gene TRBJ2-7; unclear D gene. The CDR3 runs 16 residues. V was trimmed by 3 bases and J by 4 bases, leaving 19 bases between them. Germline V gene sequence: CDR1 WSHSY, CDR2 SAAADI.